The 10 T cell receptor beta chains presented below share a single source sample, sequenced in a study of T-cell memory formation after mild COVID-19. TCRdb re-called the 5' RACE reads through MiXCR, storing one row per CDR3 protein. The table records approximately 100,000 distinct CDR3 sequences, approximately 10% of them present only once. Sequenced: PBMCs or a T cell subset sorted from them (not recorded which). Source of these receptors: a man aged 18 to 30 who had mild COVID-19 (a few samples of this study predate the infection). Cell type and time point are not known.

V usage is TRBV3-1 and J usage is TRBJ2-7; weak D call: TRBD1 (5 bases). The CDR3 is 14 amino acids. Trimming removed 1 base from V and 4 bases from J, with 11 bases in between. Looked up from germline, CDR1 is LGHDT and CDR2 is YNNKEL (reference sequence). The CDR3 DNA follows: TGTGCCAGCAGCCAAGGACAGAACAAATACGAGCAGTACTTC. This gives the protein CASSQGQNKYEQYF.

This clonotype was seen only a few times. CDR3 sequence reads: CASSYPTSGGTGELFF. The DNA for the CDR3 is TGTGCCAGCAGTTACCCGACTAGCGGGGGAACCGGGGAGCTGTTTTTT. The rearrangement uses TRBV6-6 and TRBJ2-2; TRBD2 matches 12 bases. The V and J ends lost 2 bases and 5 bases, in that order; junction bases with no gene match: 3. The CDR3 sequence is 16 residues long. The germline gives CDR1 MNHNY, CDR2 SVGAGI (reference sequence).

This clonotype showed up many times. This sequence joins TRBV7-9 and TRBJ2-5; the match to TRBD1 covers 7 bases. The CDR3 loop spans 13 amino acids. Losses at the gene ends were 8 bases for V and 4 bases for J; bases not matched to a gene: 7. Germline assignment: CDR1 SEHNR and CDR2 FQNEAQ (reference sequence). The CDR3 is CASLQGPLETQYF. For the CDR3, the DNA is TGTGCCAGCTTACAGGGGCCGCTAGAGACCCAGTACTTC.

The table lists this clonotype with a few counts. This rearrangement joins TRBV27 to TRBJ1-6; the D is unclear. The germline gives CDR1 MNHEY, CDR2 SMNVEV (reference sequence). V lost 6 bases and J 5 bases, leaving 11 bases between the germline ends. The CDR3 runs 14 residues. The chain's CDR3 is CASRTLTDNSPLHF. CDR3 DNA: TGTGCCAGCAGAACCCTTACGGATAATTCACCCCTCCACTTT.

This clonotype appeared a few times. J is TRBJ2-7 and V is TRBV7-9, with D possibly matching TRBD1 (5 bases). From germline, CDR1 is SEHNR and CDR2 FQNEAQ (reference sequence). V was clipped by 5 bases and J by 3 bases, with 11 bases between them. The CDR3 consists of 13 residues. The CDR3 region has the DNA TGTGCCAGCAGCGAGGAGACAGTCTACGAGCAGTACGTC. Its protein is CASSEETVYEQYV.

The chain has TRBV20-1 and TRBJ2-1, with D hard to call. The germline V gene has CDR1 DFQATT and CDR2 SNEGSKA (reference sequence). Trimming removed 1 base from V and 0 bases from J, with 10 bases in between. The CDR3 has 15 amino acids. The CDR3 is CSARGSESSYNEQFF. CDR3 bases: TGCAGTGCTAGAGGGAGTGAGAGCTCCTACAATGAGCAGTTCTTC.

Only a few counts were recorded for this clonotype. V and J are TRBV12-3 or TRBV12-4 and TRBJ1-4; TRBD1 matches at 8 bases. The CDR3 runs 13 residues. V shed 7 bases, J shed 8 bases, and the junction held 6 bases outside the gene matches. The CDR3 region has the DNA TGTGCCAGCATCTACAGGGGGGGGGAAAAACTGTTTTTT. Its translation: CASIYRGGEKLFF.

This clonotype was counted many times. J is TRBJ2-3 and V is TRBV7-9; 12 positions match TRBD2. The CDR3 loop spans 17 amino acids. CDR1 and CDR2 (germline): SEHNR, FQNEAQ (reference sequence). V shed 2 bases, J shed 2 bases, and the junction held 5 bases outside the gene matches. CDR3 sequence reads: CASSLPASGGDTDTQYF. The CDR3 region has the DNA TGTGCCAGCAGCTTACCCGCTAGCGGGGGGGACACAGATACGCAGTATTTT.

This clonotype has ten or more counts. This chain links TRBV5-6 with TRBJ2-5, with 8 bases aligning to TRBD2. The CDR3 runs to 16 residues. CDR1 and CDR2 (germline): SGHDT, YYEEEE. With V trimmed by 1 base and J by 4 bases, 9 bases remained unmatched. CDR3 sequence: CASSLTPGLERETQYF. The CDR3 region has the DNA TGTGCCAGCAGCTTGACCCCGGGACTAGAAAGAGAGACCCAGTACTTC.

This clonotype was seen at least ten times. This sequence joins TRBV7-9 and TRBJ2-3; 7 positions match TRBD1. CDR3 length: 16 residues. Trimming removed 3 bases from V and 0 bases from J; junction bases left unmatched: 6. Germline CDR1 reads SEHNR; CDR2 reads FQNEAQ (reference sequence). CDR3 sequence: CASSFLRDRSTDTQYF. CDR3 nucleotides: TGTGCCAGCAGCTTTCTCCGGGACAGAAGCACAGATACGCAGTATTTT.